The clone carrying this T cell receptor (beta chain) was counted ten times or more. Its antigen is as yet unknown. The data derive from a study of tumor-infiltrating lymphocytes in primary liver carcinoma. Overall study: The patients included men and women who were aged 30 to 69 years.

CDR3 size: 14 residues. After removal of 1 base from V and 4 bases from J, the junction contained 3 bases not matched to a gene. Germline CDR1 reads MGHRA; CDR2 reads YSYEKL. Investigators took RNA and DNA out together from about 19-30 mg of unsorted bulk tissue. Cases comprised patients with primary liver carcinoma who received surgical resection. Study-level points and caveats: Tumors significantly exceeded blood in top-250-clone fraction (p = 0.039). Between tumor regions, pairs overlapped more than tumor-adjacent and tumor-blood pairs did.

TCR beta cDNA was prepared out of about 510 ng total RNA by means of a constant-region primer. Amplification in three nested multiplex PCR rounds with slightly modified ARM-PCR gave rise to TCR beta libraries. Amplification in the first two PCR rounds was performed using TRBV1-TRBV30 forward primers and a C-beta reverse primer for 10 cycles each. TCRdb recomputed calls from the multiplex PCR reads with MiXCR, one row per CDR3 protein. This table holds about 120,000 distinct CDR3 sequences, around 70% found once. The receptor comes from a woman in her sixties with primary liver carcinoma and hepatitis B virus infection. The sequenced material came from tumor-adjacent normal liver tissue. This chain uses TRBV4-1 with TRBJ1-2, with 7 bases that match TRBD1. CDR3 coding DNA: TGCGCCAGCAGCCAAGCAGGGGGATCCTATGGCTACACCTTC. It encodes CASSQAGGSYGYTF.